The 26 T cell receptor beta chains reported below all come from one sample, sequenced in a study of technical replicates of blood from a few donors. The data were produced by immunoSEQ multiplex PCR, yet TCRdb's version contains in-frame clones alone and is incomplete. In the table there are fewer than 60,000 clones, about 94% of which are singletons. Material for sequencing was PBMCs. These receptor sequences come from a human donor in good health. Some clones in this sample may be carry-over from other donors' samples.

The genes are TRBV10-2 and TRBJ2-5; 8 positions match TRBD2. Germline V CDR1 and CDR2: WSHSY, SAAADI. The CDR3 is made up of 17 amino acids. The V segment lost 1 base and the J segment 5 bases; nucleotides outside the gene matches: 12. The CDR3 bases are TGCGCCAGCAGTGAGTGGAGCGGGAGTGGTCGTGGGGAGACCCAGTACTTC. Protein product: CASSEWSGSGRGETQYF.

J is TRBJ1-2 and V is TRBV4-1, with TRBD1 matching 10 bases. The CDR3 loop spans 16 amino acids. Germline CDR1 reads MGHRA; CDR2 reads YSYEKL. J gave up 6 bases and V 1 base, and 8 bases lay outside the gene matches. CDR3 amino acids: CASSQGQGAIQDGYTF. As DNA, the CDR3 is TGCGCCAGCAGCCAAGGACAGGGGGCAATTCAAGATGGCTACACCTTC.

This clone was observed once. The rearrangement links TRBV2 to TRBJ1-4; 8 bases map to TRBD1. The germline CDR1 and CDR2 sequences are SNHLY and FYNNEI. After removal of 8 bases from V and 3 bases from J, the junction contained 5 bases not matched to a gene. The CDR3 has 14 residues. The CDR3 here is CASEGQEANEKLFF. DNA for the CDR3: TGTGCCAGCGAGGGACAGGAGGCTAATGAAAAACTGTTTTTT. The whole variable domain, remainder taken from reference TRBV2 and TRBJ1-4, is EPEVTQTPSHQVTQMGQEVILRCVPISNHLYFYWYRQILGQKVEFLVSFYNNEISEKSEIFDDQFSVERPDGSNFTLKIRSTKLEDSAMYFCASEGQEANEKLFFGSGTQLSVL.

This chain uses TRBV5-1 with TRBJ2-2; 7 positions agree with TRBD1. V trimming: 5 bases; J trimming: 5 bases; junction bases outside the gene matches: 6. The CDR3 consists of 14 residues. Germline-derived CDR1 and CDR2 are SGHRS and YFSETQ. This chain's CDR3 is CASRLTGDTGELFF. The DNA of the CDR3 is TGCGCCAGCAGACTTACAGGGGATACCGGGGAGCTGTTTTTT.

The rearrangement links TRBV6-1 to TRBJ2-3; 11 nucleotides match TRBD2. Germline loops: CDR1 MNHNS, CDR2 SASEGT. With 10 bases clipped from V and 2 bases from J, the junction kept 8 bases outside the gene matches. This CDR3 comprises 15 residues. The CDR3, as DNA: TGTGCCATCCTCACTAGCGGGAGACACACAGATACGCAGTATTTT. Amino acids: CAILTSGRHTDTQYF.

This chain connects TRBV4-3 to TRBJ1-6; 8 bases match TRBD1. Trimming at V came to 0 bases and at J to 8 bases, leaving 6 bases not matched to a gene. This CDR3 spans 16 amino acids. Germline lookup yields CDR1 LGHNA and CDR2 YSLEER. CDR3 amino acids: CASSQEVTGGDSPLHF. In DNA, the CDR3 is TGCGCCAGCAGCCAAGAGGTAACAGGGGGGGATTCACCCCTCCACTTT.

In DNA form, the CDR3 reads TGTGCCAGCAGCTCCCGGACTAGCGGAAATGAGCAGTTCTTC. Protein product: CASSSRTSGNEQFF. The chain uses TRBV5-4 and TRBJ2-1; the match to TRBD2 covers 10 bases. Germline loops: CDR1 SGHNT, CDR2 YYREEE (reference sequence). This CDR3 spans 14 amino acids. With 3 bases clipped from V and 7 bases from J, the junction kept 4 bases outside the gene matches. Full variable domain (rest looked up from reference TRBV5-4 and TRBJ2-1): ETGVTQSPTHLIKTRGQQVTLRCSSQSGHNTVSWYQQALGQGPQFIFQYYREEENGRGNFPPRFSGLQFPNYSSELNVNALELDDSALYLCASSSRTSGNEQFFGPGTRLTVL.

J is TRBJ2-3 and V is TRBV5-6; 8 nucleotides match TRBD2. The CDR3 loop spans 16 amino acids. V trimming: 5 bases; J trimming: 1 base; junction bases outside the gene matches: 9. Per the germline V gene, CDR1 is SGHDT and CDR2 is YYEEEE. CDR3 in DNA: TGTGCCAGCAGACGGATGGCGGGAGGACGCACAGATACGCAGTATTTT. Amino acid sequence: CASRRMAGGRTDTQYF.

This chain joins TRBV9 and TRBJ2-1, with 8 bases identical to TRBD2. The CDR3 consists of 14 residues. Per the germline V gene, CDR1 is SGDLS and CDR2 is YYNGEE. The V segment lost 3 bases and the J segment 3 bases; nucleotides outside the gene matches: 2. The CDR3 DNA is TGTGCCAGCAGCGGTAGCGGGATCTACAATGAGCAGTTCTTC. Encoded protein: CASSGSGIYNEQFF.

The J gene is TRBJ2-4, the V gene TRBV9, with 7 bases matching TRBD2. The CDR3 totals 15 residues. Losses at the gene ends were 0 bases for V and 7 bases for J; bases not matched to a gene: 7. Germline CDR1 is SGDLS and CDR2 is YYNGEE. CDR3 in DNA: TGTGCCAGCAGCGTAGAAGGGCGGGAGAGCAACATTCAGTACTTC. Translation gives CASSVEGRESNIQYF.

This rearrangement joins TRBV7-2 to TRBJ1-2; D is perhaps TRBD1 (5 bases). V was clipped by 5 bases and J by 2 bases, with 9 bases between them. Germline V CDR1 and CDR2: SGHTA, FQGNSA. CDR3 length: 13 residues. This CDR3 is CASSQDRNYGYTF. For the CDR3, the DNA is TGTGCCAGCAGCCAAGACAGAAACTATGGCTACACCTTC.

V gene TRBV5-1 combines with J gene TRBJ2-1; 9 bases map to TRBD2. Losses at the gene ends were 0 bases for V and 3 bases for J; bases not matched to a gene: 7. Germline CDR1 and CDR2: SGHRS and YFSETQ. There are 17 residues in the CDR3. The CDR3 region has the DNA TGCGCCAGCAGCTTGGTGGCTAGCGGGGAGGTCTACAATGAGCAGTTCTTC. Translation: CASSLVASGEVYNEQFF.

Here the CDR3 reads CASSLAQQGETQYF. CDR3 nucleotide sequence: TGCGCCAGCAGCTTGGCCCAACAGGGAGAGACCCAGTACTTC. V and J are TRBV5-1 and TRBJ2-5, with D perhaps matching TRBD1 (6 bases). The V gene's germline CDR1 is SGHRS and CDR2 YFSETQ. Trimming left V 0 bases short and J 4 bases short, with 10 bases between. This CDR3 has 14 amino acids.

The CDR3 protein is CASRPRTSGSPDTQYF. DNA of the CDR3: TGTGCCAGTCGTCCTCGGACTAGCGGGAGTCCTGATACGCAGTATTTT. V gene TRBV27 combines with J gene TRBJ2-3; 13 bases match TRBD2. The ends lost 9 bases at V and 6 bases at J; junction bases unmatched: 12. Germline loops: CDR1 MNHEY, CDR2 SMNVEV (reference sequence). This CDR3 is 16 amino acids long.

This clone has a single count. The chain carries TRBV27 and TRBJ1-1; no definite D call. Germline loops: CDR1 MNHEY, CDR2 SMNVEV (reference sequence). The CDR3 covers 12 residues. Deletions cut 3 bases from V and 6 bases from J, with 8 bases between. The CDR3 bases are TGTGCCAGCAGTTTCTCCGGGGCTGAAGCTTTCTTT. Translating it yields CASSFSGAEAFF.

The CDR3 loop is CASSLDLAGDTEAFF. CDR3 bases: TGTGCCAGCAGCTTAGATCTGGCAGGGGACACTGAAGCTTTCTTT. V usage is TRBV11-2 and J usage is TRBJ1-1; a possible D gene is TRBD1 (6 bases). The CDR3 is 15 amino acids. From germline, CDR1 is SGHAT and CDR2 FQNNGV. Trimming stripped 0 bases from V and 3 bases from J, with 11 bases between.

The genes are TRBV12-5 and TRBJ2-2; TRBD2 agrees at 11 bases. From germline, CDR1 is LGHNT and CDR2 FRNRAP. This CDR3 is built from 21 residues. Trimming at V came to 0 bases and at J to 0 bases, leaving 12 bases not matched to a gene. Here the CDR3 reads CASGLVRGSGRDIANTGELFF. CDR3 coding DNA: TGTGCTAGTGGTTTGGTACGCGGTAGCGGGAGGGATATTGCGAACACCGGGGAGCTGTTTTTT.

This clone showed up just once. CDR3 protein: CASSPSGLDYGYTF. CDR3 coding DNA: TGTGCCAGCTCACCATCGGGGTTGGACTATGGCTACACCTTC. The chain is built from TRBV18 and TRBJ1-2; D call uncertain. Germline values: CDR1 KGHSH, CDR2 LQKENI. V was pared by 2 bases and J by 3 bases, with 10 bases between. CDR3 length equals 14 residues.

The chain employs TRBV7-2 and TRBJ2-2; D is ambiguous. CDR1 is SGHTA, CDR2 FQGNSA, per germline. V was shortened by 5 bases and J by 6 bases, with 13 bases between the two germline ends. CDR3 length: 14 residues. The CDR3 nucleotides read TGTGCCAGCAGCGAGAACCCAGGTGCCGGGGAGCTGTTTTTT. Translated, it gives CASSENPGAGELFF. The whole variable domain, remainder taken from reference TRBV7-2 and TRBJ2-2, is GAGVSQSPSNKVTEKGKDVELRCDPISGHTALYWYRQSLGQGLEFLIYFQGNSAPDKSGLPSDRFSAERTGGSVSTLTIQRTQQEDSAVYLCASSENPGAGELFFGEGSRLTVL.

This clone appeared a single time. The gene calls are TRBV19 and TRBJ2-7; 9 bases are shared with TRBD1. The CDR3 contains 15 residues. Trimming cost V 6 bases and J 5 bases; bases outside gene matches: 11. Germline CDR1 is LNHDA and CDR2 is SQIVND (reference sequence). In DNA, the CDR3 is TGTGCCAGTAGAGATTCCGGGACAGGGACCGACGAGCAGTACTTC. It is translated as CASRDSGTGTDEQYF.

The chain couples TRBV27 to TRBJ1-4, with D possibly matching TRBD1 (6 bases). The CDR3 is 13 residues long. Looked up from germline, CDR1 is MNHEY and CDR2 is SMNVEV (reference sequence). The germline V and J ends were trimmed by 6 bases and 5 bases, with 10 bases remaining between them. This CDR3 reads CASREQGNEKLFF. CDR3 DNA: TGTGCCAGCAGGGAGCAGGGGAATGAAAAACTGTTTTTT. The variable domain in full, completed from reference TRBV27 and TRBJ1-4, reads EAQVTQNPRYLITVTGKKLTVTCSQNMNHEYMSWYRQDPGLGLRQIYYSMNVEVTDKGDVPEGYKVSRKEKRNFPLILESPSPNQTSLYFCASREQGNEKLFFGSGTQLSVL.

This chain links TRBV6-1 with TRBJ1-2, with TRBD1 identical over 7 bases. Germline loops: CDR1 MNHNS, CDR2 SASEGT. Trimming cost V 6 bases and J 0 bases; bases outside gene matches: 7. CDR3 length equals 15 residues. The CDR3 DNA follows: TGTGCCAGCAGCCTGGGGGGACAGCCTAACTATGGCTACACCTTC. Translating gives CASSLGGQPNYGYTF.

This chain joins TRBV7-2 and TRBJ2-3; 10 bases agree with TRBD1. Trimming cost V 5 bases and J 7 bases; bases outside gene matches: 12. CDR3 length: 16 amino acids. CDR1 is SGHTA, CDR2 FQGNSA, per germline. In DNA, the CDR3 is TGTGCCAGCAGCCGAGGGACAGGGGAACTGAACTATACGCAGTATTTT. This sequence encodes CASSRGTGELNYTQYF. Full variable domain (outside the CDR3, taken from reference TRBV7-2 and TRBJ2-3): GAGVSQSPSNKVTEKGKDVELRCDPISGHTALYWYRQSLGQGLEFLIYFQGNSAPDKSGLPSDRFSAERTGGSVSTLTIQRTQQEDSAVYLCASSRGTGELNYTQYFGPGTRLTVL.

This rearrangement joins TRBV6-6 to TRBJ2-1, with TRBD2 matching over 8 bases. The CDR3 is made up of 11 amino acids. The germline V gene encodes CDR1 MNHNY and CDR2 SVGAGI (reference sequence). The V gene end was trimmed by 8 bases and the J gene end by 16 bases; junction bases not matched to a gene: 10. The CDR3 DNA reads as TGTGCCAGCCGGGGGGGCCCCGAAGAATTCTTC. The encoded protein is CASRGGPEEFF.

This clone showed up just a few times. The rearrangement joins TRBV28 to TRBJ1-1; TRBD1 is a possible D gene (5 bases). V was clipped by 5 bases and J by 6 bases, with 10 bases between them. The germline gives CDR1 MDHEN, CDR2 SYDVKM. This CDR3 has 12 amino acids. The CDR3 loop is CASSTREAEAFF. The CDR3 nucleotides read TGTGCCAGCAGTACCAGGGAGGCTGAAGCTTTCTTT.

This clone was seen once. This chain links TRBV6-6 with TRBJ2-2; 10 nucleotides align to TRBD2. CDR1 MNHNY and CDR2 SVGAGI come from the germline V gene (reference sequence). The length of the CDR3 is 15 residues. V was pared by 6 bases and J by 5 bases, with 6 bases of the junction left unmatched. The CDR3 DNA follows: TGTGCCAGCAGCCGGGCTAGCGGGGGTACCGGGGAGCTGTTTTTT. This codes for CASSRASGGTGELFF.